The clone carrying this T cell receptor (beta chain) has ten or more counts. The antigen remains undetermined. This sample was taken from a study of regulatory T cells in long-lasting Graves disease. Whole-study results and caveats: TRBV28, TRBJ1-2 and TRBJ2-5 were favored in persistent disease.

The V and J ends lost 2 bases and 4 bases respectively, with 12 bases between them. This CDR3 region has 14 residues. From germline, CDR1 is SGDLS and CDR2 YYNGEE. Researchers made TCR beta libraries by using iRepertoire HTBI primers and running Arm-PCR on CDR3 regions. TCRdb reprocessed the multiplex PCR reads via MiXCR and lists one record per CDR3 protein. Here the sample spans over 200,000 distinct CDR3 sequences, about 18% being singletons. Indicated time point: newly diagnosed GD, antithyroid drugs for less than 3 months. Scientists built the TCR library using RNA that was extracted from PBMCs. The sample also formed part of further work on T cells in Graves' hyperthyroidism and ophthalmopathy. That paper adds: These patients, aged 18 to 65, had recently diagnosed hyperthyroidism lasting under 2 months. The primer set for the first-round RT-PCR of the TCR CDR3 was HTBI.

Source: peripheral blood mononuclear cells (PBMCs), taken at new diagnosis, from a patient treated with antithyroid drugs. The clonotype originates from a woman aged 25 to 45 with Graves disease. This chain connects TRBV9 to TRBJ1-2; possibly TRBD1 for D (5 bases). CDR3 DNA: TGTGCCAGCAGCGTTGGGACGGGCGCCTATGGCTACACCTTC. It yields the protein CASSVGTGAYGYTF. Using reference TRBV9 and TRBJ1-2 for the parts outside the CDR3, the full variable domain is DSGVTQTPKHLITATGQRVTLRCSPRSGDLSVYWYQQSLDQGLQFLIQYYNGEERAKGNILERFSAQQFPDLHSELNLSSLELGDSALYFCASSVGTGAYGYTFGSGTRLTVV.